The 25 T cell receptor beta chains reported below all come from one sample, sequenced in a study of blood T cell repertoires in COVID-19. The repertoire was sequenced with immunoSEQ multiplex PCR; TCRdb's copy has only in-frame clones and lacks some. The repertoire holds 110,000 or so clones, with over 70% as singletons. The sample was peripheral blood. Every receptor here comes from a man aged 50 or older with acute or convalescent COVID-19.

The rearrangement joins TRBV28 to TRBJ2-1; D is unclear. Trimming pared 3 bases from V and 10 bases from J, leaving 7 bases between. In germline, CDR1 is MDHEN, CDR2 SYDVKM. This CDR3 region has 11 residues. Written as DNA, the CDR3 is TGTGCCAGCAGTTTTTCTAGAGAGCAGTTCTTC. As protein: CASSFSREQFF.

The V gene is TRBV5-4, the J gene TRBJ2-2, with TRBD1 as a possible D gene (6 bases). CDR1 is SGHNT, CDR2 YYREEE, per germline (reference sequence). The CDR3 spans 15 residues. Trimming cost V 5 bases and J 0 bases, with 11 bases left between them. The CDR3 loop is CASRMGTPNTGELFF. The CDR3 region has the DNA TGTGCCAGCAGAATGGGGACACCGAACACCGGGGAGCTGTTTTTT.

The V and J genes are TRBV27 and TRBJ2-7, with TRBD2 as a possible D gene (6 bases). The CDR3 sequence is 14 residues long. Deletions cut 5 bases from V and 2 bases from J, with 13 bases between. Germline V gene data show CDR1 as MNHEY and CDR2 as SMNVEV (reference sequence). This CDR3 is CASSPSGETYEQYF. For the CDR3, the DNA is TGTGCCAGCAGTCCGTCGGGGGAAACCTACGAGCAGTACTTC.

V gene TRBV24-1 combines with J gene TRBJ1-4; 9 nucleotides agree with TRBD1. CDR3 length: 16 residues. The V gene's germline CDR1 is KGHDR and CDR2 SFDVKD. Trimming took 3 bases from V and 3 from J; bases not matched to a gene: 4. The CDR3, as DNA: TGTGCCACCAGTGATGGAGGGACAGGGTCTAATGAAAAACTGTTTTTT. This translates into CATSDGGTGSNEKLFF.

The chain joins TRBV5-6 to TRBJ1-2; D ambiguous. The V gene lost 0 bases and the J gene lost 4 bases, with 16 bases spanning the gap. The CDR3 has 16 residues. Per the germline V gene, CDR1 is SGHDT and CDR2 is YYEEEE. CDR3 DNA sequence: TGTGCCAGCAGCTTGGCCCCCACGTCCGGGAGCTATGGCTACACCTTC. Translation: CASSLAPTSGSYGYTF. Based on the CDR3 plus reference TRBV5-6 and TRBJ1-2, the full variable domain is DAGVTQSPTHLIKTRGQQVTLRCSPKSGHDTVSWYQQALGQGPQFIFQYYEEEERQRGNFPDRFSGHQFPNYSSELNVNALLLGDSALYLCASSLAPTSGSYGYTFGSGTRLTVV.

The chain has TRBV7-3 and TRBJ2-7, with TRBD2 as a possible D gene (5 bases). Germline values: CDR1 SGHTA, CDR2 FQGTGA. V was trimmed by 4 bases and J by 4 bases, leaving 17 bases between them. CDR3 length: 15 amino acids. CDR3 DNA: TGTGCCAGCAGCTACGGCCCGGGAAAAGGGTACGAGCAGTACTTC. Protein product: CASSYGPGKGYEQYF.

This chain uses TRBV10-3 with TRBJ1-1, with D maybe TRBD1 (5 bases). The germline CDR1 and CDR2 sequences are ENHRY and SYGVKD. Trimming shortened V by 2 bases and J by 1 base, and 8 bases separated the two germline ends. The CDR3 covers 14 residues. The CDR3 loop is CAISERGGNTEAFF. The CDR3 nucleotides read TGTGCCATCAGTGAGCGGGGGGGGAACACTGAAGCTTTCTTT.

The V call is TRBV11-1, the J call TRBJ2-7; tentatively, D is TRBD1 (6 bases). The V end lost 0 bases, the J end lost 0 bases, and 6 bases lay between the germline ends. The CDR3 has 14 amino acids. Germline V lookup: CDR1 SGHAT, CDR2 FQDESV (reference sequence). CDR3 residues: CASSLAGGSYEQYF. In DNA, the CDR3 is TGTGCCAGCAGCTTAGCAGGGGGCTCCTACGAGCAGTACTTC.

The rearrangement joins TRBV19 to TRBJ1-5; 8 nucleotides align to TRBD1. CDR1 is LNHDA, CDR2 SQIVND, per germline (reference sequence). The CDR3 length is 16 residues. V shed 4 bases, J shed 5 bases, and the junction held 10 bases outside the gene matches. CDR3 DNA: TGTGCCAGTAGTACCTTTGGACAGGGTGACGATCAGCCCCAGCATTTT. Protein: CASSTFGQGDDQPQHF.

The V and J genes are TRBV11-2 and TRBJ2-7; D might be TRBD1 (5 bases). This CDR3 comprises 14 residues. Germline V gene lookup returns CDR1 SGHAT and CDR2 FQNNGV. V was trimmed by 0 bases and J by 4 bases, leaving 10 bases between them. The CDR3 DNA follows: TGTGCCAGCAGCTTAGATGGGGCATTATACGAGCAGTACTTC. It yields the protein CASSLDGALYEQYF. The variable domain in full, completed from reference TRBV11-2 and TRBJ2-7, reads EAGVAQSPRYKIIEKRQSVAFWCNPISGHATLYWYQQILGQGPKLLIQFQNNGVVDDSQLPKDRFSAERLKGVDSTLKIQPAKLEDSAVYLCASSLDGALYEQYFGPGTRLTVT.

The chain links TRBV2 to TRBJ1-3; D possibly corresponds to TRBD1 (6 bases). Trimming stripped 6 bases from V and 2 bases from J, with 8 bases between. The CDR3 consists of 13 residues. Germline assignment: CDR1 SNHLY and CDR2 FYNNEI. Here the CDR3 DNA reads TGTGCCAGCAGAACAGGGACTGGAAACACCATATATTTT. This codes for CASRTGTGNTIYF.

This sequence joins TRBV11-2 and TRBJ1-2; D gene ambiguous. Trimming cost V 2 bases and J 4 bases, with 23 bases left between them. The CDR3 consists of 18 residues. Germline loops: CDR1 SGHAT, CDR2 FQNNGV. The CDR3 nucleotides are TGTGCCAGCAGCTTAAGTTCTTCCGCCAGCAGCGCGTCCTATGGCTACACCTTC. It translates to CASSLSSSASSASYGYTF.

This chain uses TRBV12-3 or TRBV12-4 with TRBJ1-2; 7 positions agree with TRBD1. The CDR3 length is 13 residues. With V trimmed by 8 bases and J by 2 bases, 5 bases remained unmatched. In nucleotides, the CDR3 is TGTGCCAGCGGGACAGATTTCAACTATGGCTACACCTTC. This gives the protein CASGTDFNYGYTF.

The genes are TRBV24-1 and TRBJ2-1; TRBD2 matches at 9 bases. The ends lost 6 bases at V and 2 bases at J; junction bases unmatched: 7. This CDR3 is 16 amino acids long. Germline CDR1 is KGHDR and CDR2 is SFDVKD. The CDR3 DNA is TGTGCCACCAGTCGGGCTAGCGGGGCCCCCTACAATGAGCAGTTCTTC. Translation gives CATSRASGAPYNEQFF.

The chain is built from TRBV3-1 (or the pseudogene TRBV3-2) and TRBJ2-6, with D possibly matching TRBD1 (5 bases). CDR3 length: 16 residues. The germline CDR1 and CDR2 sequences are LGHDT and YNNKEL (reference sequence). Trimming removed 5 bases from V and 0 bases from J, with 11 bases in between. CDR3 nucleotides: TGTGCCAGCAGCAATTACAGGAACTCTGGGGCCAACGTCCTGACTTTC. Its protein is CASSNYRNSGANVLTF.

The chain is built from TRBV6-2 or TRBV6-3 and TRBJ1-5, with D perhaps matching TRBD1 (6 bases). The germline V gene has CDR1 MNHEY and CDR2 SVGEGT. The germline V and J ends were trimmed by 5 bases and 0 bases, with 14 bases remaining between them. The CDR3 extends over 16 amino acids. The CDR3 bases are TGTGCCAGCAGTGACGCACAGGGTGATAGCAATCAGCCCCAGCATTTT. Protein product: CASSDAQGDSNQPQHF.

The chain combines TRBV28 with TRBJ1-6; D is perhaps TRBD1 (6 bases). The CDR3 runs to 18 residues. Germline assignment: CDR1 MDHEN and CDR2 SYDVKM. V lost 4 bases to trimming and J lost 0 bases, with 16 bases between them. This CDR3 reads CASSSPSGGLSYNSPLHF. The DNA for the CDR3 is TGTGCCAGCAGTTCCCCTAGTGGGGGCCTCTCCTATAATTCACCCCTCCACTTT.

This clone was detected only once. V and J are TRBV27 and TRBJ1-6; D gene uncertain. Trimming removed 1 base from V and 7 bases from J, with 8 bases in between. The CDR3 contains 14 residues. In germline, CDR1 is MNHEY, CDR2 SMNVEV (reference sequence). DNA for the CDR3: TGTGCCAGCAGTTTATGGAGCCTCAATTCACCCCTCCACTTT. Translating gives CASSLWSLNSPLHF.

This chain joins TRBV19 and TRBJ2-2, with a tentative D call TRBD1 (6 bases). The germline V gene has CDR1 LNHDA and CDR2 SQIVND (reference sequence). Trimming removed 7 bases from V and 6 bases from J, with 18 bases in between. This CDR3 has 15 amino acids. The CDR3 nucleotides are TGTGCCAGTACCTCGGGACATTTTGGGGCCGGGGAGCTGTTTTTT. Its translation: CASTSGHFGAGELFF.

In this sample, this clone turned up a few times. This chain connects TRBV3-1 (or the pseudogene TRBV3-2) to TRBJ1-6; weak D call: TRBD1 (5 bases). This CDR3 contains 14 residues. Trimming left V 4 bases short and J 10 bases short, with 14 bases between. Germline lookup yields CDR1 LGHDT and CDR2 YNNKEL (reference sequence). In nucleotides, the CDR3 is TGTGCCAGCAGCCTAGTGGGGAGGGGATCACCCCTCCACTTT. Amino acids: CASSLVGRGSPLHF.

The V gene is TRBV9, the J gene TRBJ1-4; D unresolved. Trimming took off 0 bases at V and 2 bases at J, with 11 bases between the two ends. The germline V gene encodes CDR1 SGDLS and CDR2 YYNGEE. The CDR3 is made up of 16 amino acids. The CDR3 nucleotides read TGTGCCAGCAGCGTAGGGACTCTGTCTACTAATGAAAAACTGTTTTTT. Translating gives CASSVGTLSTNEKLFF.

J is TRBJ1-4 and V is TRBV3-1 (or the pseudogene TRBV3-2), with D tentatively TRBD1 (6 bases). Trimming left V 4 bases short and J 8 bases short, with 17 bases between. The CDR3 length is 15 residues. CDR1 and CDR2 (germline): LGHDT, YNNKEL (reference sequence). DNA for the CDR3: TGTGCCAGCAGCCTGGGCGGGGGCCTTGGAGAAAAACTGTTTTTT. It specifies CASSLGGGLGEKLFF.

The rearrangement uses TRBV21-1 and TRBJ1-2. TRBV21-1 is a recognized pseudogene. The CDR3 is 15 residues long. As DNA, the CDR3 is TGTGCCAGCATCTACCTCCGAAGCTGGAGCCAGGGCTACACCTTC. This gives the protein CASIYLRSWSQGYTF.

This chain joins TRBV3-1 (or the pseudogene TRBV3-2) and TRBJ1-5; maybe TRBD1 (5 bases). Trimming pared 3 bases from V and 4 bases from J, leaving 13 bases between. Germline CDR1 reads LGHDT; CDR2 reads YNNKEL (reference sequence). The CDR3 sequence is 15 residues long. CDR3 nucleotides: TGTGCCAGCAGCCACGGCCGCGGGGGGAATCAGCCCCAGCATTTT. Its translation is CASSHGRGGNQPQHF.

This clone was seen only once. The CDR3 sequence is CASARGPNQPQHF. CDR3 nucleotides: TGTGCCAGCGCCAGGGGGCCCAATCAGCCCCAGCATTTT. This chain connects TRBV6-5 to TRBJ1-5; 8 positions agree with TRBD1. Looked up from germline, CDR1 is MNHEY and CDR2 is SVGAGI. This CDR3 is 13 amino acids long. The trim removed 8 bases at V and 3 bases at J, leaving 3 bases unmatched.